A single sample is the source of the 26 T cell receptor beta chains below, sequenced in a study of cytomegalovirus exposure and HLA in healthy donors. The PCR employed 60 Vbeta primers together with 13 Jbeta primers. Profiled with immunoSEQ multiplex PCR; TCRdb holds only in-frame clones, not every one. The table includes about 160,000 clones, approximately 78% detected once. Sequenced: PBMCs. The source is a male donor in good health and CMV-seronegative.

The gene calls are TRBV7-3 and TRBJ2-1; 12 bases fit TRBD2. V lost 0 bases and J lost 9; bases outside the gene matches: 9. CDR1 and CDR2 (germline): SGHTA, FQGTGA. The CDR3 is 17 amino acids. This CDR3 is CASSLTASGGGLGEQFF. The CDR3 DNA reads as TGTGCCAGCAGCTTAACGGCTAGCGGGGGGGGACTGGGTGAGCAGTTCTTC.

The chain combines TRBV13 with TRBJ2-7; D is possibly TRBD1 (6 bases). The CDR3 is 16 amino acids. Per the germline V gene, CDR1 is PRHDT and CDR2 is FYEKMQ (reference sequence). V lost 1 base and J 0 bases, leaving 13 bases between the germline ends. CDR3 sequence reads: CASSLEGHTSSYEQYF. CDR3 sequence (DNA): TGTGCCAGCAGCTTAGAGGGACACACAAGCTCCTACGAGCAGTACTTC.

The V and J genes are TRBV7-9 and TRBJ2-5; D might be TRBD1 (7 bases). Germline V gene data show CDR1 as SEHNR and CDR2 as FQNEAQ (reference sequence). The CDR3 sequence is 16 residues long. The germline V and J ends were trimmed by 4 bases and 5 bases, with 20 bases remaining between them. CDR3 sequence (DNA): TGTGCCAGCAGCTCCGATTGGCGGGGCAGGGGGGAGACCCAGTACTTC. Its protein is CASSSDWRGRGETQYF. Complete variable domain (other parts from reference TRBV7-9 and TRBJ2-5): DTGVSQNPRHKITKRGQNVTFRCDPISEHNRLYWYRQTLGQGPEFLTYFQNEAQLEKSRLLSDRFSAERPKGSFSTLEIQRTEQGDSAMYLCASSSDWRGRGETQYFGPGTRLLVL.

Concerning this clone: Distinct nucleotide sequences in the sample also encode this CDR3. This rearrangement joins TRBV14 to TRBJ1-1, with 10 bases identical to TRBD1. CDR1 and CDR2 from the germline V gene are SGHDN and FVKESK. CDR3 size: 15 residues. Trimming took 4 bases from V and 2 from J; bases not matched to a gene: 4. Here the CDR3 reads CASSLRTGGNTEAFF. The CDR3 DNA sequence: TGTGCCAGCAGCCTGCGGACAGGGGGTAACACTGAAGCTTTCTTT. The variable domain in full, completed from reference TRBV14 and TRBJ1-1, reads EAGVTQFPSHSVIEKGQTVTLRCDPISGHDNLYWYRRVMGKEIKFLLHFVKESKQDESGMPNNRFLAERTGGTYSTLKVQPAELEDSGVYFCASSLRTGGNTEAFFGQGTRLTVV.

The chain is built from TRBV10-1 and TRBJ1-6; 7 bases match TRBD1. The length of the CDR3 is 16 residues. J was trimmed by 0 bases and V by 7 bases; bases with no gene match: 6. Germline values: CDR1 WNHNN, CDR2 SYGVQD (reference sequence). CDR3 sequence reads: CASKTGLLSYNSPLHF. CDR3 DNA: TGCGCCAGCAAGACAGGGCTCCTCTCCTATAATTCACCCCTCCACTTT.

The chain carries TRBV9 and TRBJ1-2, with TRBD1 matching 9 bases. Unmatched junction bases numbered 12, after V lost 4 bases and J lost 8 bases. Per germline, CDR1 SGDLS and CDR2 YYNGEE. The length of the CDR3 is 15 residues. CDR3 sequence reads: CASSRTGDPTGGYTF. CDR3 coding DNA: TGTGCCAGCAGCCGGACAGGGGACCCGACGGGGGGCTACACCTTC.

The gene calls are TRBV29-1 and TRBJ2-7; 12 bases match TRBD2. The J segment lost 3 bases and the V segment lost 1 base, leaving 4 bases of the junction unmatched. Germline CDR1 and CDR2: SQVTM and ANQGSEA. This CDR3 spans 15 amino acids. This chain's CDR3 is CSVEGLAGVGYEQYF. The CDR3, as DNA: TGCAGCGTTGAAGGACTAGCGGGAGTGGGCTACGAGCAGTACTTC.

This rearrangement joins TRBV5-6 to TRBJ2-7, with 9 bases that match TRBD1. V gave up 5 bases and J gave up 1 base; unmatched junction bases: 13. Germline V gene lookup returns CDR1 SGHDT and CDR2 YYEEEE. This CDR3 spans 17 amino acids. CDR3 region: CASSYWGTGMKSYEQYF. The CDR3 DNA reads TGTGCCAGCAGTTATTGGGGGACAGGGATGAAATCCTACGAGCAGTACTTC. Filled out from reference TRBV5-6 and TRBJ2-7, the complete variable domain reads DAGVTQSPTHLIKTRGQQVTLRCSPKSGHDTVSWYQQALGQGPQFIFQYYEEEERQRGNFPDRFSGHQFPNYSSELNVNALLLGDSALYLCASSYWGTGMKSYEQYFGPGTRLTVT.

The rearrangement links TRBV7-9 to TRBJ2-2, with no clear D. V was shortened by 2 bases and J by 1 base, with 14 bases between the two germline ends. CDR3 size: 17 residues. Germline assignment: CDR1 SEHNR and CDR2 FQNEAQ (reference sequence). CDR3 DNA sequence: TGTGCCAGCAGCTTACCCCCCCGAGGAGAGAACACCGGGGAGCTGTTTTTT. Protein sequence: CASSLPPRGENTGELFF.

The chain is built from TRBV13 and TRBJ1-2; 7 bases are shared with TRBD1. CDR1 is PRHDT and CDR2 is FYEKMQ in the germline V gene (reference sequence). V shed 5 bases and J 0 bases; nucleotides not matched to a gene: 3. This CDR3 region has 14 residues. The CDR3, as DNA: TGTGCCAGCAGCCCAGACAGGGCTAACTATGGCTACACCTTC. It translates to CASSPDRANYGYTF.

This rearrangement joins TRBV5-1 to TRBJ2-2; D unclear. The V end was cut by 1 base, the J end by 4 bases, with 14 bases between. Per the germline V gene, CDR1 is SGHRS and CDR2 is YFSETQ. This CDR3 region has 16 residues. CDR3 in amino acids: CASSLSRLFGTGELFF. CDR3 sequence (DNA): TGCGCCAGCAGCTTGAGCCGCTTGTTTGGCACCGGGGAGCTGTTTTTT.

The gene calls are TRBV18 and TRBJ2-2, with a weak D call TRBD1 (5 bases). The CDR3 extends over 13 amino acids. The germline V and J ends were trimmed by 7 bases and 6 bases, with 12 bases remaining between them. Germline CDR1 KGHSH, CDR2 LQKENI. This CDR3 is CASFDQGSGELFF. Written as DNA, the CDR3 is TGTGCCAGCTTCGACCAGGGTTCCGGGGAGCTGTTTTTT.

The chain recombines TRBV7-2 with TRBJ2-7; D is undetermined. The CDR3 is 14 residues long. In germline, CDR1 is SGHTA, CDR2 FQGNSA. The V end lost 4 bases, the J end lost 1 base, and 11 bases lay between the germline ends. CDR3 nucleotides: TGTGCCAGCAGCTCTAGAGATGGGTCCTACGAGCAGTACTTC. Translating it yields CASSSRDGSYEQYF.

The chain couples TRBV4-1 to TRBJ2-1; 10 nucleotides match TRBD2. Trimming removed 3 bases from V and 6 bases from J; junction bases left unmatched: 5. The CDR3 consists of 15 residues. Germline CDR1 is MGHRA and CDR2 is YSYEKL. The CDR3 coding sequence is TGCGCCAGCAGCCATCTAGCGGGGGCCCCCAATGAGCAGTTCTTC. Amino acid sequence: CASSHLAGAPNEQFF.

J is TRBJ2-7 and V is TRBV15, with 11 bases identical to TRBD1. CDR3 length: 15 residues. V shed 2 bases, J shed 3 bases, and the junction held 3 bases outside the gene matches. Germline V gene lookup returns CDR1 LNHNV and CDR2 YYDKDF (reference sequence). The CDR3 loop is CATSRTGTGGYEQYF. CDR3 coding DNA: TGTGCCACCAGCAGAACCGGGACAGGGGGCTACGAGCAGTACTTC.

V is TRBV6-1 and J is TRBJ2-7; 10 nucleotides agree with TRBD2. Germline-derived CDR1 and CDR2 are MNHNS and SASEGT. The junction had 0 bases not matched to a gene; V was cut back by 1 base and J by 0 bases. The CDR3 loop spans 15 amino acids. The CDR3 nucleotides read TGTGCCAGCAGTGAAGGGACTAGCGGCTCCTACGAGCAGTACTTC. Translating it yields CASSEGTSGSYEQYF.

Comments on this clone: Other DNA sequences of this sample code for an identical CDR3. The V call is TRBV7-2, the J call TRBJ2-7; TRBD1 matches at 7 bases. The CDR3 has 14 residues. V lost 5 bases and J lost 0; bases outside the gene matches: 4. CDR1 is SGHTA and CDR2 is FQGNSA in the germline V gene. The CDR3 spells CASSLTGASYEQYF. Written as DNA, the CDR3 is TGTGCCAGCAGCCTTACAGGGGCCTCCTACGAGCAGTACTTC.

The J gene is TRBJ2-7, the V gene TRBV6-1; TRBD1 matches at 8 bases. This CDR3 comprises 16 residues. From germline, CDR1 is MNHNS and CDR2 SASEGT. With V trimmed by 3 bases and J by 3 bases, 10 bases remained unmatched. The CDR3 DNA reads TGTGCCAGCAGTGAGACCTTCGGACAGGGAAGCTACGAGCAGTACTTC. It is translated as CASSETFGQGSYEQYF.

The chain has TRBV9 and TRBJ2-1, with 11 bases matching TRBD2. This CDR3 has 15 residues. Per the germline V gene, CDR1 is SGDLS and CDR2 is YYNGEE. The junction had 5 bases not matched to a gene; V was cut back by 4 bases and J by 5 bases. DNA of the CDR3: TGTGCCAGCAGCCTTCTAGCGGGAGGAAACAATGAGCAGTTCTTC. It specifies CASSLLAGGNNEQFF.

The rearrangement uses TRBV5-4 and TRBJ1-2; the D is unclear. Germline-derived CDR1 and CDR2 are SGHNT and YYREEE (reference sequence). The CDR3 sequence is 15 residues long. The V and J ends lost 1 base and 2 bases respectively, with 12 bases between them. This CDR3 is CASSLNTAGNYGYTF. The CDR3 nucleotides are TGTGCCAGCAGCTTGAATACGGCGGGCAACTATGGCTACACCTTC.

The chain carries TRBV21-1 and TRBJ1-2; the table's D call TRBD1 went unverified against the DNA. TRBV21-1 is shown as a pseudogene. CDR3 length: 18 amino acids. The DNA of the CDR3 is TGTGCCAGCAGCAGCCCTCCGGGACAGGAGCAACTGAACTATGGCTACACCTTC. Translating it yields CASSSPPGQEQLNYGYTF.

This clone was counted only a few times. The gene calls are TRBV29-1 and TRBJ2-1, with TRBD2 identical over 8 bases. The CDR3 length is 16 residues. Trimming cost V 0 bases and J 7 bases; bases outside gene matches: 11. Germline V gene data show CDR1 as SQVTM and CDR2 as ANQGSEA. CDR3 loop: CSVEDGGAGGRNEQFF. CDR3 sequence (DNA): TGCAGCGTTGAAGATGGCGGGGCGGGAGGACGGAATGAGCAGTTCTTC.

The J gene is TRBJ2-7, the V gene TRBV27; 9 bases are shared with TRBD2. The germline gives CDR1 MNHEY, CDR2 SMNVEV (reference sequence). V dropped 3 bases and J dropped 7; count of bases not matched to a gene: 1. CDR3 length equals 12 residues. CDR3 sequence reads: CASSLREGEQYF. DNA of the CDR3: TGTGCCAGCAGTTTGCGGGAGGGTGAGCAGTACTTC.

The CDR3 coding sequence is TGCGCCAGCAGCCAAGATCCCCCCTTAGGGCTAGCGGGGGAGAATACGCAGTATTTT. Protein: CASSQDPPLGLAGENTQYF. The J gene is TRBJ2-3, the V gene TRBV4-3, with 10 positions matching TRBD2. The V gene end was trimmed by 0 bases and the J gene end by 7 bases; junction bases not matched to a gene: 16. The CDR3 runs 19 residues. CDR1 is LGHNA, CDR2 YSLEER, per germline.

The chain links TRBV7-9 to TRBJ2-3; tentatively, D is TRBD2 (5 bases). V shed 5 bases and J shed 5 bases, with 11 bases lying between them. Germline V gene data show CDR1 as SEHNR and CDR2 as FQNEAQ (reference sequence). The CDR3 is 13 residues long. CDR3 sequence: CASSPLGGDTQYF. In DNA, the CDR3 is TGTGCCAGCAGCCCTCTCGGAGGAGATACGCAGTATTTT.

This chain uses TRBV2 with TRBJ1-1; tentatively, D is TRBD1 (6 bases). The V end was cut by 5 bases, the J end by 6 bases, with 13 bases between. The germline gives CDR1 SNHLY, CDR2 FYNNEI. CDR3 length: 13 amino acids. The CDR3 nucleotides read TGTGCCAGCAGTTTCACAGGGACCGCTGAAGCTTTCTTT. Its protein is CASSFTGTAEAFF.